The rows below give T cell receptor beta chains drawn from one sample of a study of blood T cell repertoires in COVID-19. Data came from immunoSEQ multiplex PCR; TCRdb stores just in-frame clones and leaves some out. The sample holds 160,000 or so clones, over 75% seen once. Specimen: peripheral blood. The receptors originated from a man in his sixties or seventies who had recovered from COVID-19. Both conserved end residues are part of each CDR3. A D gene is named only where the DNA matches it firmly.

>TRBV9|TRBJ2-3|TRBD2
TGTGCCAGCAGCATGGGGACTAGCGGGAGAATTGGCACAGATACGCAGTATTTT
CASSMGTSGRIGTDTQYF
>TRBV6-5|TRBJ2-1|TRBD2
TGTGCCAGCAGTTACTCGGGGAGGGGACTAGACGTTGAGCAGTTCTTC
CASSYSGRGLDVEQFF
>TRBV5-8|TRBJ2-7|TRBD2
TGTGCCAGCAGCTTGGGATCGGGGGGTGAGCAGTACTTC
CASSLGSGGEQYF
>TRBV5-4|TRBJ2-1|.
TGTGCCAGCAGCGGAGGGGGGGACCTCACAGAGGAGCAGTTCTTC
CASSGGGDLTEEQFF
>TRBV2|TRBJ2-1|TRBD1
TGTGCCAGCAAGGGACAGCTATACAATGAGCAGTTCTTC
CASKGQLYNEQFF
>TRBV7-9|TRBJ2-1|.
TGTGCCAGCAGCTTAGCTAGCGCCTACAATGAGCAGTTCTTC
CASSLASAYNEQFF
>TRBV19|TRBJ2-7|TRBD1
TGTGCCAGTAGTGGACAGGGGTCTTCCTACGAGCAGTACTTC
CASSGQGSSYEQYF
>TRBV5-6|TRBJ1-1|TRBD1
TGTGCCAGCAGCTTGGTAGGGACAGGGTTGAACACTGAAGCTTTCTTT
CASSLVGTGLNTEAFF
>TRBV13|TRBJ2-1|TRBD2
TGTGCCAGCAGCTTAACTAGCGGCCCCTACAATGAGCAGTTCTTC
CASSLTSGPYNEQFF
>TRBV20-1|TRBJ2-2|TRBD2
TGCAGTGCTAGTCTAGCGGGAGGCACCGGGGAGCTGTTTTTT
CSASLAGGTGELFF
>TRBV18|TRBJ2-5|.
TGTGCCAGCTCACCCCGGGAAGAGACCCAGTACTTC
CASSPREETQYF